A selection of T cell receptor beta chains follows, all from one sample in a study of blood T cell repertoires in COVID-19. Sequenced by immunoSEQ multiplex PCR; TCRdb stores in-frame clones only, minus some. Altogether 290,000 or so clones are present, 90% being singletons, with the ten largest covering around 4.5%. Sample: PBMCs or T cells enriched from blood (not recorded which). These receptors were obtained from a woman aged 18-29 years with acute COVID-19. Each CDR3 is given with its conserved first and last residue. The D gene is left open where the match is weak. Only some rows state a clone size, as once, few, many or a class for expanded clones.

TRBJ2-7,TRBD1,-,TRBV28,TGTGCCAGCAGTTGGACAGGGCGGTACGAGCAGTACTTC,CASSWTGRYEQYF
TRBJ2-5,-,-,TRBV9,TGTGCCAGCAGCGTAGCACAGGGAGTGAGAGAGACCCAGTACTTC,CASSVAQGVRETQYF
TRBJ2-7,-,-,TRBV24-1,TGTGCCACCAGTGACCCGACTCAAGCCTACGAGCAGTACTTC,CATSDPTQAYEQYF
TRBJ2-3,TRBD2,-,TRBV2,TGTGCCAGCAGTGAAGGGACTAGCGGGCGCACAGATACGCAGTATTTT,CASSEGTSGRTDTQYF
TRBJ1-2,TRBD1,-,TRBV27,TGTGCCAGCAGTACCCAGGACAGGCCGGGCTACACCTTC,CASSTQDRPGYTF
TRBJ1-4,-,-,TRBV19,TGTGCCAGTAGTGGTCAAGGGAGAGCTAATGAAAAACTGTTTTTT,CASSGQGRANEKLFF
TRBJ1-2,TRBD1,-,TRBV13,TGTGCCAGCAGCTCCTCCGGGACAGGGGACTATGGCTACACCTTC,CASSSSGTGDYGYTF
TRBJ1-4,-,-,TRBV7-9,TGTGCCAGCAGCTTGAACAGAAATGAAAAACTGTTTTTT,CASSLNRNEKLFF
TRBJ1-1,-,-,TRBV30,TGTGCCTGGAGTGGGGGCCCTGAAGCTTTCTTT,CAWSGGPEAFF
TRBJ1-2,TRBD1,-,TRBV18,TGTGCCAGCTCACCAGGGACAGAGTATGGCTACACCTTC,CASSPGTEYGYTF
TRBJ2-1,TRBD2,-,TRBV28,TGTGCTGCTTACCCGGGAGGGCGGTACAATGAGCAGTTCTTC,CAAYPGGRYNEQFF
TRBJ1-2,-,-,TRBV5-1,TGCGCCAGCAGTTCCGACCCCCAGGTGGGCTACACCTTC,CASSSDPQVGYTF
TRBJ2-7,-,once,TRBV29-1,TGCAGCGTTGGGGAGATTTATGCGACAGGCGAGCAGTACTTC,CSVGEIYATGEQYF
TRBJ1-5,-,-,TRBV6-5,TGTGCCAGCAGCACCCTCAGGGTACGGGGGCAGCCCCAGCATTTT,CASSTLRVRGQPQHF
TRBJ1-5,TRBD1,-,TRBV2,TGTGCCAGCAGGGGACAGGGGGCGGAGCCCCAGCATTTT,CASRGQGAEPQHF
TRBJ2-3,TRBD2,once,TRBV24-1,TGTGCCACCAGTGATTTGCTAGCGGGAGGGCCAGATACGCAGTATTTT,CATSDLLAGGPDTQYF
TRBJ2-1,-,once,TRBV6-5,TGTGCCAGCAGGACGGGAGTTGAGCAGTTCTTC,CASRTGVEQFF
TRBJ1-6,-,few,TRBV3-1/TRBV3-2,TGTGCCAGCAGCCAGGGGGCAGGATACAATTCACCCCTCCACTTT,CASSQGAGYNSPLHF
TRBJ2-3,TRBD2,-,TRBV28,TGTGCCAGCAGTTTGGGCGGGAGGGCGACAGATACGCAGTATTTT,CASSLGGRATDTQYF
TRBJ2-7,-,-,TRBV27,TGTGCCAGCAGTCCACAGAGGACTGCTCGGCACGAGCAGTACTTC,CASSPQRTARHEQYF
TRBJ2-1,-,-,TRBV28,TGTGCCAGCAGTTTAAGACAGACGTACAATGAGCAGTTCTTC,CASSLRQTYNEQFF
TRBJ1-1,TRBD1,-,TRBV29-1,TGCAGCGTTGGACAGGGGCACACTGAAGCTTTCTTT,CSVGQGHTEAFF
TRBJ1-2,-,-,TRBV27,TGTGCCAGCAGCTTCAGGGGATATGGCTACACCTTC,CASSFRGYGYTF
TRBJ2-5,TRBD2,-,TRBV11-3,TGTGCCAGCAGCCGGACTAGCGGGTACCAAGAGACCCAGTACTTC,CASSRTSGYQETQYF
TRBJ1-2,TRBD1,few,TRBV5-4,TGTGCCAGCAGCTTGGGGACAGGTTCTAACTATGGCTACACCTTC,CASSLGTGSNYGYTF
TRBJ2-7,-,-,TRBV4-2,TGTGCCAGCAGCCAAGATGGCCCCGGGGAGGCCTACGAGCAGTACTTC,CASSQDGPGEAYEQYF
TRBJ2-5,-,-,TRBV5-1,TGCGCCAGCAGCTGGCAGGGACTAGAGACCCAGTACTTC,CASSWQGLETQYF
TRBJ2-2,-,-,TRBV24-1,TGTGCCACCCAGAGCAGGGCTAACACCGGGGAGCTGTTTTTT,CATQSRANTGELFF
TRBJ2-3,TRBD2,-,TRBV27,TGTGCCAGCAGCCTTTCCGGGACTAGCGGGAGAACGGGAACGCAGTATTTT,CASSLSGTSGRTGTQYF
TRBJ2-5,-,once,TRBV30,TGTGCCTGGAGTGTACGTGGGCAGAACCAAGAGACCCAGTACTTC,CAWSVRGQNQETQYF
TRBJ2-1,TRBD2,-,TRBV27,TGTGCCAGCAGTTTCGGGACTAGCGCCTTCAATGAGCAGTTCTTC,CASSFGTSAFNEQFF
TRBJ1-1,TRBD1,-,TRBV2,TGTGCCAGCAGTGAAGCGCTTCCGGACAGGGGTGGCACTGAAGCTTTCTTT,CASSEALPDRGGTEAFF
TRBJ1-6,-,-,TRBV7-9,TGTGCCAGCAGCTTCTTTATAGGGAGCTCCTATAATTCACCCCTCCACTTT,CASSFFIGSSYNSPLHF
TRBJ2-5,TRBD1,-,TRBV28,TGTGCCAGCAGTTTTACAGGGGGCCAAGAGACCCAGTACTTC,CASSFTGGQETQYF
TRBJ1-2,-,-,TRBV29-1,TGCAGCGTTGAAGGGACTCCCTATGGCTACACCTTC,CSVEGTPYGYTF
TRBJ1-1,TRBD1,once,TRBV3-1/TRBV3-2,TGTGCCAGCAGCGCCCGGGACAGGGGCAACACTGAAGCTTTCTTT,CASSARDRGNTEAFF
TRBJ2-7,-,-,TRBV3-1/TRBV3-2,TGTGCCAGCAGCCGTAGGGGCTACGAGCAGTACTTC,CASSRRGYEQYF
TRBJ2-1,TRBD2,once,TRBV19,TGTGCCAGCCAAAAGGACGGGGGGTCCTTCAGTCCATACAATGAGCAGTTCTTC,CASQKDGGSFSPYNEQFF
TRBJ2-1,TRBD2,once,TRBV19,TGTGCCAGTAGTACCCGTGGTAGCGGGCTATACAATGAGCAGTTCTTC,CASSTRGSGLYNEQFF
TRBJ2-4,-,-,TRBV9,TGTGCCAGCAGCGCACCGACAACAGGGATAGAAAACATTCAGTACTTC,CASSAPTTGIENIQYF
TRBJ2-1,TRBD2,-,TRBV11-3,TGTGCCAGCAGCCCTTGGACTAGCGGGGCTAGCGCCTCCTACAATGAGCAGTTCTTC,CASSPWTSGASASYNEQFF
TRBJ1-5,TRBD1,-,TRBV19,TGTGCCAGTAGGCGGACAGGGAGAGATCAGCCCCAGCATTTT,CASRRTGRDQPQHF
TRBJ2-3,-,-,TRBV14,TGTGCCAGCAGCCAAGGCGGGATGGGAGATACGCAGTATTTT,CASSQGGMGDTQYF
TRBJ2-5,TRBD2,-,TRBV11-2,TGTGCCAGCAGCTTAGGGGCTAGCGGAGAGACCCAGTACTTC,CASSLGASGETQYF
TRBJ2-3,-,-,TRBV6-5,TGTGCCAGCAGTTACTCGTTCAGGTCTAGCACAGATACGCAGTATTTT,CASSYSFRSSTDTQYF
TRBJ1-1,TRBD1,-,TRBV12-3/TRBV12-4,TGTGCCAGCAGGGCCGGGACAGCTGAAGCTTTCTTT,CASRAGTAEAFF
TRBJ1-3,TRBD1,-,TRBV19,TGTGCCAGTAGGCCGGGACAGGGGGAAGGAAACACCATATATTTT,CASRPGQGEGNTIYF
TRBJ1-1,TRBD1,-,TRBV28,TGTGCCAGCATCTCAGGGGGCGGGACTGAAGCTTTCTTT,CASISGGGTEAFF
TRBJ1-1,-,few,TRBV20-1,TGCAGTGCGCACCGGAGGGAAGCTTTCTTT,CSAHRREAFF
TRBJ2-4,-,-,TRBV19,TGTGCCAGTAGTATCCGGTCCCAGGGGCCCCTAGCCAAAAACATTCAGTACTTC,CASSIRSQGPLAKNIQYF
TRBJ2-7,-,once,TRBV2,TGTGCCAGCAGTGACGGGGTCGAGCAGTACTTC,CASSDGVEQYF
TRBJ2-3,-,-,TRBV10-3,TGTGCCATCAGTTGGAGTAACACAGATACGCAGTATTTT,CAISWSNTDTQYF
TRBJ1-1,TRBD1,-,TRBV15,TGTGCCACCAGAACCGGGACAGGGATGGAAGCTTTCTTT,CATRTGTGMEAFF
TRBJ2-1,TRBD1,-,TRBV28,TGTGCCAGCAGTCCTCCGACAGGGGGGACCTACAATGAGCAGTTCTTC,CASSPPTGGTYNEQFF
TRBJ1-5,TRBD1,-,TRBV19,TGTGCCAGTAAGGGTGGACAGGGAAGTCAGCCCCAGCATTTT,CASKGGQGSQPQHF